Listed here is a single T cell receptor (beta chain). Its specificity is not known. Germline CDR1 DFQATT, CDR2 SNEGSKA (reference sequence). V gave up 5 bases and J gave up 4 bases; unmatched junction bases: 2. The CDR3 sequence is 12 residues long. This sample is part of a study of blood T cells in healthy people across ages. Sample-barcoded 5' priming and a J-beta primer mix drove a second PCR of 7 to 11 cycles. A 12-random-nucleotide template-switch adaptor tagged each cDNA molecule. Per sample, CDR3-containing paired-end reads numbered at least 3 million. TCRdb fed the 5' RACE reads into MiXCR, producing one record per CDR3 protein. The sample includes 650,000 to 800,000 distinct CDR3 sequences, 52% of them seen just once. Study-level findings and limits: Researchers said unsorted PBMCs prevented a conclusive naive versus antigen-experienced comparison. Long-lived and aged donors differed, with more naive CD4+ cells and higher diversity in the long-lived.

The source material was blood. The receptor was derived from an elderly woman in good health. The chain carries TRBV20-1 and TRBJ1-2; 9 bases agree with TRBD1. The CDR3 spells CSALDRGYGYTF. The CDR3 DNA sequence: TGCAGTGCTCTGGACAGGGGCTATGGCTACACCTTC.